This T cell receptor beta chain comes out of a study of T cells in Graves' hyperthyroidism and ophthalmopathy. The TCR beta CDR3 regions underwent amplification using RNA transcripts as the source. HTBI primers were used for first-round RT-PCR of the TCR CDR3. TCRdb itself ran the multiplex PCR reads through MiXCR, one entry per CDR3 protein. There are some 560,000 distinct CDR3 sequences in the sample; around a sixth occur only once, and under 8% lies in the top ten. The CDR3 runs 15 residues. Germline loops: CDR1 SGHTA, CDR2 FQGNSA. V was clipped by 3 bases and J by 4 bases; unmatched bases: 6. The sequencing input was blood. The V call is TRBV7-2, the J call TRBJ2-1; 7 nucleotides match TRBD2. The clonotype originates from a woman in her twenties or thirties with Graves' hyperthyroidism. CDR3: CASSLGEGLYNEQFF. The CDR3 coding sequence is TGTGCCAGCAGCTTGGGGGAGGGCCTATACAATGAGCAGTTCTTC.